These T cell receptor beta chains were read from a single sample in a study of blood T cell repertoires in COVID-19. The repertoire was sequenced with immunoSEQ multiplex PCR; TCRdb's copy has only in-frame clones and lacks some. This table holds some 300,000 clones, approximately 86% found once. The sequenced sample was peripheral blood. The receptors here all came from a woman aged 70-85 years with COVID-19, enrolled during active disease. Both conserved end residues are part of each CDR3. The order of the fields is V gene, clone size, J gene, D gene, CDR3 DNA, CDR3 protein. The D gene is left open where the match is weak. Clone size is shown for a subset of rows, as once, few, many or a class of expanded clone.

>TRBV7-2|-|TRBJ1-2|-
TGTGCCAGCAGCTTAGACCCAGGGCCTAACTATGGCTACACCTTC
CASSLDPGPNYGYTF
>TRBV6-5|-|TRBJ1-2|TRBD1
TGTGCTTCGGAGGACAGGGGTGGTGGCTACACCTTC
CASEDRGGGYTF
>TRBV7-9|once|TRBJ1-1|TRBD1
TGTGCCAGCAGCCTCACAGGGGCCCTCGAAGCTTTCTTT
CASSLTGALEAFF
>TRBV6-1|few|TRBJ2-6|TRBD1
TGTGCCAGCAGTGAAGTCCTCCCGGGACAGGGGACAGGGGCCAACGTCCTGACTTTC
CASSEVLPGQGTGANVLTF
>TRBV18|-|TRBJ2-7|TRBD1
TGTGCCAGCTCACCCGGGACAGGTACTTACGAGCAGTACTTC
CASSPGTGTYEQYF
>TRBV18|-|TRBJ2-7|TRBD1
TGTGCCAGCTCAGGCGAGACAGGGGGAGAGCAGTACTTC
CASSGETGGEQYF
>TRBV5-1|-|TRBJ1-5|-
TGCGCCAGCAGCTTGGAGGGGCATCAGCCCCAGCATTTT
CASSLEGHQPQHF
>TRBV28|-|TRBJ2-2|TRBD2
TGTGCCAGCAGTTTATCTAGCGGGGGGCTTAACACCGGGGAGCTGTTTTTT
CASSLSSGGLNTGELFF
>TRBV7-3|-|TRBJ2-7|-
TGTGCCAGCAGCTCATCTGGACTGGGCTACGAGCAGTACTTC
CASSSSGLGYEQYF
>TRBV12-3/TRBV12-4|-|TRBJ1-2|-
TGTGCCAGCAAGGCGGGGGGCTGGGGCTACACCTTC
CASKAGGWGYTF
>TRBV5-1|-|TRBJ1-6|-
TGCGCCAGCAGCTTGGGGGGGGATAATTCACCCCTCCACTTT
CASSLGGDNSPLHF
>TRBV19|-|TRBJ2-1|-
TGTGCCAGTAGTCCATGGCACTCCTACAATGAGCAGTTCTTC
CASSPWHSYNEQFF
>TRBV2|-|TRBJ2-7|-
TGTGCCAGCAGTCCCCAGGGCTACGAGCAGTACTTC
CASSPQGYEQYF
>TRBV6-5|few|TRBJ2-7|-
TGTGCCAGCAGTTACTCCGGGGACGAGCAGTACTTC
CASSYSGDEQYF
>TRBV23-1|once|TRBJ1-2|TRBD1
TGCGCCAGCAGTCAATCCAACAGGGGCGTCTATGGCTACACCTTC
CASSQSNRGVYGYTF
>TRBV6-2/TRBV6-3|-|TRBJ2-5|-
TGTGCCAGCAGTTACTCGAATCTAGAGCAGTACTTC
CASSYSNLEQYF
>TRBV10-2|-|TRBJ1-1|TRBD1
TGCGCCAGCAGTCAGGGGGACAGGGGAAACACTGAAGCTTTCTTT
CASSQGDRGNTEAFF
>TRBV3-1/TRBV3-2|-|TRBJ2-4|-
TGTGCCAGCAGCCCATGGGGTGCGGGCAAAAACATTCAGTACTTC
CASSPWGAGKNIQYF
>TRBV29-1|-|TRBJ2-1|TRBD1
TGCAGCTCTGGAATAGGGGACAGGGGGCAGAATGAGCAGTTCTTC
CSSGIGDRGQNEQFF
>TRBV12-3/TRBV12-4|-|TRBJ1-5|TRBD1
TGTGCCAGCAGCCCTCAGGGGGGTCAGCCCCAGCATTTT
CASSPQGGQPQHF
>TRBV5-6|few|TRBJ2-2|TRBD1
TGTGCCAGCAGGTCGGGACAGTCGAACACCGGGGAGCTGTTTTTT
CASRSGQSNTGELFF
>TRBV28|once|TRBJ1-3|-
TGTGCCAGCAGCCCCGGGGGGCCTGGAAACACCATATATTTT
CASSPGGPGNTIYF
>TRBV27|once|TRBJ2-7|TRBD2
TGTGCCAGCTCCTCTTTTGGGGGGGGGACCTACGAGCAGTACTTC
CASSSFGGGTYEQYF
>TRBV7-2|-|TRBJ2-3|-
TGTGCCAGCAGCTTAATAGTCAGGTTTACAGATACGCAGTATTTT
CASSLIVRFTDTQYF
>TRBV6-5|few|TRBJ1-5|TRBD1
TGTGCCAGCAGTTCCGGGACAGTCGGGCCCCAGCATTTT
CASSSGTVGPQHF